Given below is one T cell receptor beta chain in context. What it binds is unknown. This record comes from a study of beta chain features in type 1 diabetes. Study summary: Summed over all samples, the examined sorted cells came to roughly 110 million.

General study findings and limits: Moderate but significant shortening of TCRB CDR3s was recorded in all four CD4+ subsets from Type 1 diabetes patients. Shorter templates might be favored by PCR, and equally so in patients and in controls.

It was one heparinised blood draw, averaging about 116 mL, that each donor gave. The whole isolated RNA underwent reverse transcription, so sequencing captured expressed TCRB transcripts. Sequencing used immunoSEQ multiplex PCR; TCRdb keeps in-frame clones, though not all of them. The table includes over 120,000 clones, about 13% detected once. V was trimmed by 0 bases and J by 5 bases, leaving 11 bases between them. Germline V gene lookup returns CDR1 SGHVS and CDR2 FQNEAQ. The CDR3 sequence is 16 residues long. The chain has TRBV7-8 and TRBJ1-6; D is uncertain. Material for sequencing was central memory CD4+ T cells from blood. This receptor was identified in a man aged 18 to 29 with type 1 diabetes. CDR3 protein: CASSLASVGNNSPLHF. The CDR3 DNA sequence: TGTGCCAGCAGCTTAGCATCAGTAGGGAATAATTCACCCCTCCACTTT.